A single sample is the source of the 13 T cell receptor beta chains below, sequenced in a study of cytomegalovirus exposure and HLA in healthy donors. Use of 60 Vbeta and 13 Jbeta primers characterized the PCR. Sequencing used immunoSEQ multiplex PCR; TCRdb keeps in-frame clones, though not all of them. The sample carries about 130,000 clones, approximately 80% recorded once. Sequenced input: PBMCs. These receptor sequences come from a woman in her forties in good health and CMV-seronegative.

This rearrangement joins TRBV10-3 to TRBJ2-2, with 7 bases fitting TRBD2. The CDR3 is 16 amino acids. After removal of 8 bases from V and 6 bases from J, the junction contained 15 bases not matched to a gene. In germline, CDR1 is ENHRY, CDR2 SYGVKD. This chain's CDR3 is CAIGTMGVSGPGELFF. The CDR3 nucleotides read TGTGCCATCGGGACTATGGGGGTCTCGGGTCCCGGGGAGCTGTTTTTT.

The V call is TRBV30, the J call TRBJ1-5; D may be TRBD1 (6 bases). Trimming cost V 0 bases and J 0 bases, with 15 bases left between them. The CDR3 consists of 17 residues. CDR1 and CDR2 (germline): GTSNPN, SVGIG (reference sequence). DNA for the CDR3: TGTGCCTGGAGTGTACGGCCCACAGGGCTTAGCAATCAGCCCCAGCATTTT. Protein sequence: CAWSVRPTGLSNQPQHF.

This chain uses TRBV28 with TRBJ1-5, with a tentative D call TRBD1 (6 bases). Germline V gene sequence: CDR1 MDHEN, CDR2 SYDVKM. This CDR3 has 14 amino acids. The V end was cut by 4 bases, the J end by 5 bases, with 12 bases between. CDR3 in amino acids: CASSSTGLYQPQHF. In DNA form, the CDR3 reads TGTGCCAGCAGTTCTACAGGGTTATATCAGCCCCAGCATTTT.

The genes are TRBV5-1 and TRBJ2-7; D not resolved. This CDR3 region has 14 residues. V lost 6 bases to trimming and J lost 0 bases, with 13 bases between them. Per the germline V gene, CDR1 is SGHRS and CDR2 is YFSETQ. CDR3 DNA sequence: TGCGCCAGCACCGACCCAGGTATCTCCTACGAGCAGTACTTC. Protein sequence: CASTDPGISYEQYF.

Only one count was recorded for this clone. The chain combines TRBV7-9 with TRBJ2-1; 12 bases map to TRBD2. The germline CDR1 and CDR2 sequences are SEHNR and FQNEAQ (reference sequence). V shed 5 bases and J 3 bases; nucleotides not matched to a gene: 8. The CDR3 length is 17 residues. The CDR3 bases are TGTGCCAGCAGCGCTCGGACTAGCGGGGTAAACTACAATGAGCAGTTCTTC. The encoded protein is CASSARTSGVNYNEQFF.

This rearrangement joins TRBV7-3 to TRBJ2-5; perhaps TRBD1 as D (6 bases). V lost 6 bases and J lost 1, with 9 bases in between. Germline loops: CDR1 SGHTA, CDR2 FQGTGA. The length of the CDR3 is 13 residues. The CDR3 sequence is CASSQGTQETQYF. The CDR3 nucleotides read TGTGCCAGCAGTCAGGGGACCCAAGAGACCCAGTACTTC. Complete variable domain (other parts from reference TRBV7-3 and TRBJ2-5): GAGVSQTPSNKVTEKGKYVELRCDPISGHTALYWYRQSLGQGPEFLIYFQGTGAADDSGLPNDRFFAVRPEGSVSTLKIQRTERGDSAVYLCASSQGTQETQYFGPGTRLLVL.

This clone was found a few times. The chain employs TRBV27 and TRBJ1-1, with 10 bases matching TRBD1. This CDR3 comprises 17 residues. Germline CDR1 is MNHEY and CDR2 is SMNVEV (reference sequence). V lost 10 bases and J lost 2; bases outside the gene matches: 16. This CDR3 reads CATKALTGTGVNTEAFF. CDR3 DNA sequence: TGTGCCACCAAAGCCCTTACCGGGACAGGGGTCAACACTGAAGCTTTCTTT.

The chain combines TRBV9 with TRBJ2-6; possible D gene TRBD1, 6 bases. Germline V lookup: CDR1 SGDLS, CDR2 YYNGEE. V was shortened by 0 bases and J by 2 bases, with 9 bases between the two germline ends. This CDR3 spans 16 amino acids. CDR3 nucleotides: TGTGCCAGCAGCGTAGATCCAGGGGCTGGGGCCAACGTCCTGACTTTC. Its protein is CASSVDPGAGANVLTF.

This clone appeared once. The chain uses TRBV7-3 and TRBJ2-3; 9 positions match TRBD2. Germline V gene data show CDR1 as SGHTA and CDR2 as FQGTGA. J was trimmed by 4 bases and V by 2 bases; bases with no gene match: 4. The CDR3 is 15 residues long. The CDR3 loop is CASSLGSGSPDTQYF. DNA of the CDR3: TGTGCCAGCAGCTTAGGTAGCGGGAGCCCAGATACGCAGTATTTT. The full variable domain, with the rest looked up from reference TRBV7-3 and TRBJ2-3, is GAGVSQTPSNKVTEKGKYVELRCDPISGHTALYWYRQSLGQGPEFLIYFQGTGAADDSGLPNDRFFAVRPEGSVSTLKIQRTERGDSAVYLCASSLGSGSPDTQYFGPGTRLTVL.

CDR3 amino acids: CAIRLAGNTGELFF. In DNA form, the CDR3 reads TGTGCCATCAGGCTAGCGGGTAACACCGGGGAGCTGTTTTTT. The rearrangement links TRBV10-3 to TRBJ2-2, with TRBD2 matching 8 bases. The CDR3 runs 14 residues. The V gene end was trimmed by 6 bases and the J gene end by 2 bases; junction bases not matched to a gene: 2. Germline V gene sequence: CDR1 ENHRY, CDR2 SYGVKD.

This sequence joins TRBV7-3 and TRBJ2-5; maybe TRBD2 (6 bases). The CDR3 runs 14 residues. Trimming took 2 bases from V and 5 from J, leaving 12 bases between them. Germline CDR1 reads SGHTA; CDR2 reads FQGTGA. The CDR3 here is CASSLADYGETQYF. The DNA of the CDR3 is TGTGCCAGCAGCTTAGCGGACTACGGTGAGACCCAGTACTTC.

V usage is TRBV5-1 and J usage is TRBJ2-3, with 14 bases identical to TRBD2. The CDR3 consists of 16 residues. V shed 4 bases, J shed 4 bases, and the junction held 5 bases outside the gene matches. CDR1 is SGHRS, CDR2 YFSETQ, per germline. CDR3 sequence (DNA): TGCGCCAGCAGCACCGGGACTAGCGGGGGCGCAGATACGCAGTATTTT. This codes for CASSTGTSGGADTQYF.

This clone was counted between two and nine times. The junction departs from the called germline gene at one end, perhaps through a read error. Additional DNA sequences in this sample encode the identical CDR3. The CDR3 is CASSFIYEQYF. The CDR3 DNA reads as TGTGCCAGCAGCTTTATTTACGAGCAGTACTTC. The chain employs TRBV5-1 and TRBJ2-7, with unresolved D. CDR3 length equals 11 residues. In germline, CDR1 is SGHRS, CDR2 YFSETQ.